This T cell receptor (beta chain) was retrieved from a study of cytotoxic CD8 clonotypes in ibrutinib-treated CLL. Points from the study as a whole: Clonality grew at ibrutinib response; at progression, it decreased back toward baseline. Public clonotypes (which were uncommon) either contracted or remained stable on treatment.

CDR1 is SGHTA, CDR2 FQGNSA, per germline. CDR3 length: 13 residues. The ends were cut back, 1 base at V and 3 bases at J, with 4 bases in the middle. Regarding this clone: Its antigen is still unknown.

Profiling relied on immunoSEQ multiplex PCR, and the TCRdb table lists in-frame clones only, not all of them. This table holds tens of thousands of clones, roughly 85% found once. This TCR was recovered from a human donor with chronic lymphocytic leukemia. The chain couples TRBV7-2 to TRBJ2-1; D is undetermined. The sequenced sample was PBMCs, obtained after 24 months of ibrutinib treatment. CDR3 in DNA: TGTGCCAGCAGCTTAGACTACTACAATGAGCAGTTCTTC. This encodes CASSLDYYNEQFF.